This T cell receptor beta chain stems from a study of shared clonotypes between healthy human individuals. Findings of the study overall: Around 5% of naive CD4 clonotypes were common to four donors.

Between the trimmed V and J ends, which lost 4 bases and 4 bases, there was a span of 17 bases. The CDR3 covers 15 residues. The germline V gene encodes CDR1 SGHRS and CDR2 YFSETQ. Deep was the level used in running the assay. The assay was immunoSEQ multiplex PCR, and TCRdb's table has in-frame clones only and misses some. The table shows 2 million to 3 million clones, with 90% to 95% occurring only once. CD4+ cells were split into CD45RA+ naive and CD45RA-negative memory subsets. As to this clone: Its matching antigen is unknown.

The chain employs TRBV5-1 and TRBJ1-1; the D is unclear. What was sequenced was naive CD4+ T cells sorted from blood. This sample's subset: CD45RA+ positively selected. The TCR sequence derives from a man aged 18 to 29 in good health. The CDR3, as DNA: TGCGCCAGCAGCCCGGGCTTCCCAAGCGGCACTGAAGCTTTCTTT. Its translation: CASSPGFPSGTEAFF.